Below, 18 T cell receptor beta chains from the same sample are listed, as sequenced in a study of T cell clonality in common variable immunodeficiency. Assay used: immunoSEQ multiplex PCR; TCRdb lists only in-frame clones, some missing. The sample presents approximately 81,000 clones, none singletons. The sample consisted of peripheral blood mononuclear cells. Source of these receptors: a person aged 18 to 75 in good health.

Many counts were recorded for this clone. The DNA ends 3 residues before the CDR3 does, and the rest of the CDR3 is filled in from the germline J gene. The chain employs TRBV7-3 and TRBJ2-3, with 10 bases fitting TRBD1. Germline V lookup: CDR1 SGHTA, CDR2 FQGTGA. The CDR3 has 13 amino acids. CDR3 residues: CASSLTGQGAQYF. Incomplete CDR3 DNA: TGTGCCAGCAGCTTAACTGGACAGGGGGCG.

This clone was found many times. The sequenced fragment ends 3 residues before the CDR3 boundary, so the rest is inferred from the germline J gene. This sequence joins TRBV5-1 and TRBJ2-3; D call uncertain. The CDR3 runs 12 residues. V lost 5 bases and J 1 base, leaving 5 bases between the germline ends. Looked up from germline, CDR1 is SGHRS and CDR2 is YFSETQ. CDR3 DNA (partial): TGCGCCAGCAGAAGGGGCACAGATACG. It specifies CASRRGTDT. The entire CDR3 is CASRRGTDTQYF.

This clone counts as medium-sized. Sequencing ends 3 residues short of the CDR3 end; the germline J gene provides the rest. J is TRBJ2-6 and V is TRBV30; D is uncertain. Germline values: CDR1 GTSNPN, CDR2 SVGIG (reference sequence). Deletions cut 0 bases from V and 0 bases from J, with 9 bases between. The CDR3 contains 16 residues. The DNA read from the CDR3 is TGTGCCTGGAGTGTACCGAGGCTCTCTGGGGCCAACGTC. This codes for CAWSVPRLSGANV. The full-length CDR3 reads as CAWSVPRLSGANVLTF. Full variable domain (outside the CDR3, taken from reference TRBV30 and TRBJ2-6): SQTIHQWPATLVQPVGSPLSLECTVEGTSNPNLYWYRQAAGRGLQLLFYSVGIGQISSEVPQNLSASRPQDRQFILSSKKLLLSDSGFYLCAWSVPRLSGANVLTFGAGSRLTVL.

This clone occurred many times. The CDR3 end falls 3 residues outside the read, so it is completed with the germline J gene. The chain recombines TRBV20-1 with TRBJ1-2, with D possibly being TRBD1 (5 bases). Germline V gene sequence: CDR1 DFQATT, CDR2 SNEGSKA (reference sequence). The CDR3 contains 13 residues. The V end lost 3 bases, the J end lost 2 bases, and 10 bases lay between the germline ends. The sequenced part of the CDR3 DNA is TGCAGTGCTAGGGCCAGGGAAAACTATGGC. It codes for CSARARENYG. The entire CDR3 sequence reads CSARARENYGYTF.

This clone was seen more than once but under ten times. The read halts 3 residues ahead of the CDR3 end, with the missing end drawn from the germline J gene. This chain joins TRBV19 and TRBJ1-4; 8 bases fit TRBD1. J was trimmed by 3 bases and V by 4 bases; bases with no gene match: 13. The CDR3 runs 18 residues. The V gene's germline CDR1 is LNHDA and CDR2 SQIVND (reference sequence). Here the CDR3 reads CASSRRQGTFAANEKLFF. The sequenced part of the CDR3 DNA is TGTGCCAGTAGTAGGAGACAGGGGACATTCGCAGCTAATGAAAAA.

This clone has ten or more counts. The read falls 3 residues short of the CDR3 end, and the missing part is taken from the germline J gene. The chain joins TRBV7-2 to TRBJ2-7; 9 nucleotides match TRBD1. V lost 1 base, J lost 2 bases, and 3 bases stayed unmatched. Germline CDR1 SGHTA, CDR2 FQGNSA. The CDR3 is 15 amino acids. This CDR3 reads CASSLGGQGPYEQYF. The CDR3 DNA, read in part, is TGTGCCAGCAGCTTAGGGGGACAGGGACCCTACGAG.

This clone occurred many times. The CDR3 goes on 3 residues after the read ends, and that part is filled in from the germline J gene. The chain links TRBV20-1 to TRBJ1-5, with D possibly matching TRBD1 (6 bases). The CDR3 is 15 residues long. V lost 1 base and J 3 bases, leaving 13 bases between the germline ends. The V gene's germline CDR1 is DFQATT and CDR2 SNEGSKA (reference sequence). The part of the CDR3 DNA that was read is TGCAGTGCTAGAGGCAGGGGTGGTTACAATCAGCCC. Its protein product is CSARGRGGYNQP. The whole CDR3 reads CSARGRGGYNQPQHF.

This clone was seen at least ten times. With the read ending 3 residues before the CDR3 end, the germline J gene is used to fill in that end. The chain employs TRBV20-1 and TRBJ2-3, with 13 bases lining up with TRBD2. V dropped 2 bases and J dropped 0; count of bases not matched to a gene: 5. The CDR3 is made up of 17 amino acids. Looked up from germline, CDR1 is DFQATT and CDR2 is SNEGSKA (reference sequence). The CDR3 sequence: CSARSWGLAGSTDTQYF. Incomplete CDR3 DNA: TGCAGTGCTAGATCTTGGGGACTAGCGGGGAGCACAGATACG.

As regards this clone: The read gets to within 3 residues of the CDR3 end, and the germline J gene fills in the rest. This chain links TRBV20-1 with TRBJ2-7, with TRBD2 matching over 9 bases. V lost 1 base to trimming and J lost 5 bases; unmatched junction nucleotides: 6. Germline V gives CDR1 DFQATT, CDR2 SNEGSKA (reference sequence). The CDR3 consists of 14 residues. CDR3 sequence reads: CSARGTSDLDEQYF. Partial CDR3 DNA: TGCAGTGCTAGAGGGACTAGCGATCTGGACGAG.

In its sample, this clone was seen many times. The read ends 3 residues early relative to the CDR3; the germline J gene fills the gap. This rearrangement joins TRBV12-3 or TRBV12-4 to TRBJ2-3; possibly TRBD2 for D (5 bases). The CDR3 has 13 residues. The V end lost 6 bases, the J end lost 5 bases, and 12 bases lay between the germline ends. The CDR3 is CASRGRTGDTQYF. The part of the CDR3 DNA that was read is TGTGCCAGCAGAGGGCGGACTGGAGATACG.

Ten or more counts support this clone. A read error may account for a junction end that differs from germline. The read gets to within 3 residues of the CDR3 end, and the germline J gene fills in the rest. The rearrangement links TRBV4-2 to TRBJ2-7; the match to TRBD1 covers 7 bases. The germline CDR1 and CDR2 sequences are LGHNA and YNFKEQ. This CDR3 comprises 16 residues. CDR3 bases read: TGCGCCAGCAGCCAAGATCGAGGGGGCTCCTCCTACGAG. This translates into CASSQDRGGSSYE. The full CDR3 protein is CASSQDRGGSSYEQYF.

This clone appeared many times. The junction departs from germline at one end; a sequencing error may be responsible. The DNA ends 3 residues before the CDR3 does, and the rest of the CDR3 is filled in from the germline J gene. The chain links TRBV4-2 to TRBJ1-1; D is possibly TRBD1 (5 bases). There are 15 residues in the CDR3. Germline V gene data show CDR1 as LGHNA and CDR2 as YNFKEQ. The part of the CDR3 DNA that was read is TGCGCGTCCACCTGGGGGGTCTCCATGAACACTGAA. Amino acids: CASTWGVSMNTE. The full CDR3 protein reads CASTWGVSMNTEAFF.

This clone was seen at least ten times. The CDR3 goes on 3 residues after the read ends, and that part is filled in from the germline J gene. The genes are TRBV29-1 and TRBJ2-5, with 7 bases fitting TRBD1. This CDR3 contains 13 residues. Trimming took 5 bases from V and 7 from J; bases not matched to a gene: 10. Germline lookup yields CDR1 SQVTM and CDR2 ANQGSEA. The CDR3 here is CSVLDRVRGTQYF. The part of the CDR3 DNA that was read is TGCAGCGTTTTAGACAGGGTACGTGGGACC.

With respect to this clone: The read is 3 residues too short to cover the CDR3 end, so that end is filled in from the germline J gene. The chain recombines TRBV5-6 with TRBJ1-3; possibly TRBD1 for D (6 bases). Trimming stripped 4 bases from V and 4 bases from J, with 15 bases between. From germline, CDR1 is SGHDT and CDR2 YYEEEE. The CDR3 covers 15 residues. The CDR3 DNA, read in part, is TGTGCCAGCAGCCTCACGCATACAGGGGGAAACACC. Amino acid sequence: CASSLTHTGGNT. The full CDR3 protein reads CASSLTHTGGNTIYF.

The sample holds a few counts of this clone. CDR3 amino acids: CASSESSSDNEQFF. The sequenced part of the CDR3 DNA is TGCGCCAGCAGTGAGTCCAGTAGCGACAATGAG. V and J are TRBV10-1 and TRBJ2-1; maybe TRBD2 (5 bases). The read ends 3 residues before the CDR3 terminus; that terminus is restored from the germline J gene. Germline CDR1 reads WNHNN; CDR2 reads SYGVQD (reference sequence). The CDR3 is 14 amino acids. Trimming cost V 0 bases and J 5 bases, with 8 bases left between them.

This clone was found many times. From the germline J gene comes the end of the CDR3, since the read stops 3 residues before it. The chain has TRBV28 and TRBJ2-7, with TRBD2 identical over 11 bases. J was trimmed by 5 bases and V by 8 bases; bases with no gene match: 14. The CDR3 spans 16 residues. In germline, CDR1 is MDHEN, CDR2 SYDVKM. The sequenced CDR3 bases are TGTGCCAGCCCACCCAGACTAGCGGGAAGGAAAGACGAG. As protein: CASPPRLAGRKDE. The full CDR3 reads CASPPRLAGRKDEQYF. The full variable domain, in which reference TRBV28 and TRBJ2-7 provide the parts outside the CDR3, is DVKVTQSSRYLVKRTGEKVFLECVQDMDHENMFWYRQDPGLGLRLIYFSYDVKMKEKGDIPEGYSVSREKKERFSLILESASTNQTSMYLCASPPRLAGRKDEQYFGPGTRLTVT.

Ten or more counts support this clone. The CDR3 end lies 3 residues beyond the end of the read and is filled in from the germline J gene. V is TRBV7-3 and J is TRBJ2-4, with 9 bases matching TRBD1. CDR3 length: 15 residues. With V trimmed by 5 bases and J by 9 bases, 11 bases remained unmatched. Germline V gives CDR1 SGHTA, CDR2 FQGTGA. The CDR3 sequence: CASSPTGTGWGIQYF. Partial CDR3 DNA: TGTGCCAGCAGCCCAACCGGGACAGGGTGGGGCATT.

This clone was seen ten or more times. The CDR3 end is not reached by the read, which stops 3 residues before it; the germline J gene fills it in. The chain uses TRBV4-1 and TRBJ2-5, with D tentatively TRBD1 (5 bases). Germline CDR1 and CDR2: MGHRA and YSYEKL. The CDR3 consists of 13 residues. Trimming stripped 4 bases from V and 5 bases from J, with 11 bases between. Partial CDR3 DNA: TGCGCCAGCAGCCGGGCAGGGTCGGAGACC. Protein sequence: CASSRAGSET. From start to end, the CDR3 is CASSRAGSETQYF.